This T cell receptor (beta chain) was identified in a study of PD-1 blockade in classical Hodgkin lymphoma. Turning to the study itself: Once every 2 weeks, patients received intravenous nivolumab at 3 mg/kg.

Produced via immunoSEQ multiplex PCR; TCRdb's table is partial and in-frame only. The sample has 18,000 or so clones, approximately 70% seen once; the top ten hold 2% to 3%. Germline V CDR1 and CDR2: SGHTS, YDEGEE. This CDR3 is built from 15 residues. The ends lost 7 bases at V and 4 bases at J; junction bases unmatched: 9. Time point indicated: cycle 4 day 1 (C4D1), after 5 to 7 weeks of nivolumab. In every patient, relapse followed autologous stem cell transplantation, while exposure to brentuximab vedotin differed. Researchers report purifying CD4+ T cells from thawed PBMCs by magnetic negative selection.

Sequencing was performed on CD4+ T cells from blood, taken before the fourth cycle of nivolumab. The chain combines TRBV5-8 with TRBJ2-5; 11 positions agree with TRBD2. The sequence was obtained from a human donor with classical Hodgkin lymphoma. This CDR3 reads CASPRVAGGPETQYF. CDR3 DNA sequence: TGTGCCAGCCCCAGGGTAGCGGGGGGGCCAGAGACCCAGTACTTC. The full variable domain, its missing parts supplied by reference TRBV5-8 and TRBJ2-5, is EAGVTQSPTHLIKTRGQQATLRCSPISGHTSVYWYQQALGLGLQFLLWYDEGEERNRGNFPPRFSGRQFPNYSSELNVNALELEDSALYLCASPRVAGGPETQYFGPGTRLLVL.